Presented here are 9 T cell receptor beta chains from one specimen sequenced in a study of OX40 agonist ivuxolimab in advanced cancers. Clones were sequenced by immunoSEQ multiplex PCR, and TCRdb holds only the in-frame ones, with some missing. The sample lists more than 65,000 clones; roughly 82% were seen once. The sample in question was CD4+ or CD8+ T cells sorted from blood, obtained in a trial of the OX40 agonist ivuxolimab. Receptors were obtained from an adult with an advanced solid tumor such as melanoma, head and neck, liver or kidney cancer.

The chain links TRBV6-5 to TRBJ1-2; TRBD1 agrees at 7 bases. Unmatched junction bases numbered 11, after V lost 0 bases and J lost 7 bases. This CDR3 spans 16 amino acids. Germline-derived CDR1 and CDR2 are MNHEY and SVGAGI. The CDR3 reads CASSYSRGGLGGGYTF. The CDR3 DNA is TGTGCCAGCAGTTACTCGAGAGGGGGCCTTGGCGGTGGCTACACCTTC.

For the CDR3, the DNA is TGTGCCAGCAGCTCGGGACAGGGGTCCTACGAGCAGTACTTC. This translates into CASSSGQGSYEQYF. V is TRBV5-4 and J is TRBJ2-7; TRBD1 matches 10 bases. V gave up 3 bases and J gave up 1 base; unmatched junction bases: 1. The CDR3 sequence is 14 residues long. Germline assignment: CDR1 SGHNT and CDR2 YYREEE (reference sequence).

The chain has TRBV11-1 and TRBJ1-5; D remains ambiguous. The V end lost 3 bases, the J end lost 2 bases, and 5 bases lay between the germline ends. Germline V gene sequence: CDR1 SGHAT, CDR2 FQDESV (reference sequence). The CDR3 extends over 13 amino acids. CDR3 protein: CASSLLGNQPQHF. CDR3 nucleotide sequence: TGTGCCAGCAGCTTGTTAGGCAATCAGCCCCAGCATTTT.

J is TRBJ1-5 and V is TRBV11-3, with 7 positions matching TRBD1. Germline CDR1 SGHNT, CDR2 YENEEA. This CDR3 spans 16 amino acids. V gave up 3 bases and J gave up 4 bases; unmatched junction bases: 9. The CDR3 nucleotides read TGTGCCAGCAGCTTTAGACGGGACAGCCCTAATCAGCCCCAGCATTTT. Its translation is CASSFRRDSPNQPQHF.

This sequence joins TRBV5-1 and TRBJ1-6; TRBD1 agrees at 7 bases. Germline lookup yields CDR1 SGHRS and CDR2 YFSETQ. The CDR3 totals 16 residues. Germline trimming cut 0 bases from V and 6 bases from J; bases unmatched to any gene: 6. This CDR3 reads CASSLEGALSNSPLHF. DNA of the CDR3: TGCGCCAGCAGCTTGGAGGGGGCCCTAAGTAATTCACCCCTCCACTTT.

The rearrangement links TRBV11-3 to TRBJ2-1, with D perhaps matching TRBD1 (6 bases). The CDR3 extends over 14 amino acids. Germline CDR1 is SGHNT and CDR2 is YENEEA. V lost 5 bases to trimming and J lost 5 bases, with 13 bases between them. The DNA of the CDR3 is TGTGCCAGCAGCCAGGGACACCCGAACAATGAGCAGTTCTTC. Amino acids: CASSQGHPNNEQFF.

The rearrangement joins TRBV6-6 to TRBJ1-6, with D hard to call. V dropped 7 bases and J dropped 5 bases, with 15 bases sitting between them. The CDR3 sequence is 15 residues long. Per the germline V gene, CDR1 is MNHNY and CDR2 is SVGAGI (reference sequence). CDR3 sequence reads: CASTPERADNSPLHF. The CDR3 nucleotides are TGTGCCAGCACCCCGGAAAGGGCGGATAATTCACCCCTCCACTTT.

The V call is TRBV10-3, the J call TRBJ2-7; no definite D call. The germline CDR1 and CDR2 sequences are ENHRY and SYGVKD. The V gene lost 2 bases and the J gene lost 0 bases, with 8 bases spanning the gap. The CDR3 has 14 amino acids. As DNA, the CDR3 is TGTGCCATCAGTGAGGAGCCACTCTCCTACGAGCAGTACTTC. This gives the protein CAISEEPLSYEQYF.

This rearrangement joins TRBV10-3 to TRBJ1-2; TRBD1 matches at 7 bases. From germline, CDR1 is ENHRY and CDR2 SYGVKD. The CDR3 extends over 13 amino acids. Trimming cost V 9 bases and J 6 bases; bases outside gene matches: 10. CDR3 sequence (DNA): TGTGCCATTCGGGGGCAGGGGGTCGATGGCTACACCTTC. Translation gives CAIRGQGVDGYTF.